The sequence of this T cell receptor beta chain was determined in a study of radiotherapy plus CTLA-4 blockade in lung cancer. Study as a whole: The study recorded objective responses in roughly 20% of patients and disease control in about 31%.

Method: immunoSEQ multiplex PCR; TCRdb's copy keeps in-frame clones and lacks some. The sample holds 81,000 or so clones, about 79% seen once. Study conclusions and caveats: The best prediction of response reportedly came from early blood T cell clone dynamics, with interferon-beta. Expansion of tumor-derived TCR clones was observed in blood after radiotherapy plus ipilimumab.

Trimming took 3 bases from V and 1 from J; bases not matched to a gene: 1. CDR3 length: 16 residues. CDR1 MNHEY and CDR2 SMNVEV come from the germline V gene (reference sequence). Chemo-refractory metastatic non-small-cell lung cancer patients underwent focal radiation alongside CTLA-4 blockade with ipilimumab. Details on this clone: Its specificity is not known.

The sequencing here drew on peripheral blood, taken from a patient treated with radiotherapy plus ipilimumab. The TCR was taken from a human donor with non-small cell lung cancer whose response to radiotherapy plus ipilimumab could not be evaluated. Some clones in this sample may be carry-over from other donors' samples. The V gene is TRBV27, the J gene TRBJ1-5; 12 nucleotides align to TRBD1. In DNA, the CDR3 is TGTGCCAGCAGTTTCGGGACAGGGGGCAGCAATCAGCCCCAGCATTTT. Its translation is CASSFGTGGSNQPQHF.